This is a list of T cell receptor beta chains from one sample in a study of beta chain features in type 1 diabetes. The table came from immunoSEQ multiplex PCR; TCRdb's copy has only in-frame clones and leaves some out. This table has 860,000 or so clones, roughly 15% appearing once. The material sequenced was naive CD4+ T cells from blood. The receptors stem from a woman under 30 in good health. CDR3s include the opening cysteine and the closing phenylalanine or tryptophan. The D gene is left open where the match is weak. Not all rows give a size; the values are once, few, many and, for expanded clones, a class.

d_call clone_size j_call v_call cdr3_nt cdr3_aa
- - TRBJ2-5 TRBV9 TGTGCCAGCAGCGTAGCTCCCGGGCACGAGACCCAGTACTTC CASSVAPGHETQYF
- few TRBJ1-2 TRBV18 TGTGCCAGCTCACATACGGACGGGTTCCACTATGGCTACACCTTC CASSHTDGFHYGYTF
- - TRBJ2-3 TRBV23-1 TGCGCCACCAGGGGACATATCACAGATACGCAGTATTTT CATRGHITDTQYF
- few TRBJ2-1 TRBV28 TGTGCCAGCACTCCGGCTGCAGAATACAATGAGCAGTTCTTC CASTPAAEYNEQFF
TRBD2 few TRBJ2-2 TRBV7-9 TGTGCCAGCAGCCGCTCGACTAGCGGGACGAACACCGGGGAGCTGTTTTTT CASSRSTSGTNTGELFF
- - TRBJ2-3 TRBV15 TGTGCCACCAGCAGAGAACTTGTGGGCAGGGTATCAGATACGCAGTATTTT CATSRELVGRVSDTQYF
- few TRBJ2-3 TRBV29-1 TGCAGCGTTGCGAAGGTAGCGCGCGATACGCAGTATTTT CSVAKVARDTQYF
- once TRBJ1-4 TRBV9 TGTGCCAGCCGGCATTCAGGGATAACTAATGAAAAACTGTTTTTT CASRHSGITNEKLFF
TRBD1 - TRBJ2-3 TRBV5-1 TGCGCCAGCAGCTTGCCCCGACAGGGGTTAGGAGATACGCAGTATTTT CASSLPRQGLGDTQYF
- - TRBJ2-7 TRBV11-2 TGTGCCAGCAGCCACGGCCACGAGCAGTACTTC CASSHGHEQYF
- - TRBJ1-5 TRBV2 TGTGCCAGCACCGGGGACAACTTCAATCAGCCCCAGCATTTT CASTGDNFNQPQHF
TRBD1 few TRBJ2-2 TRBV6-1 TGTGCCAGCAGAGCCGGGACAGGGCTGTTTTTT CASRAGTGLFF
TRBD1 - TRBJ2-3 TRBV10-3 TGTGCCATCAAGATACAGGGGGCAAACACAGATACGCAGTATTTT CAIKIQGANTDTQYF
TRBD2 - TRBJ2-3 TRBV2 TGTGCCAGCAGTGTCGGACTAGCAACAGATACGCAGTATTTT CASSVGLATDTQYF
TRBD1 - TRBJ1-1 TRBV7-9 TGTGCCAGCAGCCCCCGGGGGACAGTGAACACTGAAGCTTTCTTT CASSPRGTVNTEAFF